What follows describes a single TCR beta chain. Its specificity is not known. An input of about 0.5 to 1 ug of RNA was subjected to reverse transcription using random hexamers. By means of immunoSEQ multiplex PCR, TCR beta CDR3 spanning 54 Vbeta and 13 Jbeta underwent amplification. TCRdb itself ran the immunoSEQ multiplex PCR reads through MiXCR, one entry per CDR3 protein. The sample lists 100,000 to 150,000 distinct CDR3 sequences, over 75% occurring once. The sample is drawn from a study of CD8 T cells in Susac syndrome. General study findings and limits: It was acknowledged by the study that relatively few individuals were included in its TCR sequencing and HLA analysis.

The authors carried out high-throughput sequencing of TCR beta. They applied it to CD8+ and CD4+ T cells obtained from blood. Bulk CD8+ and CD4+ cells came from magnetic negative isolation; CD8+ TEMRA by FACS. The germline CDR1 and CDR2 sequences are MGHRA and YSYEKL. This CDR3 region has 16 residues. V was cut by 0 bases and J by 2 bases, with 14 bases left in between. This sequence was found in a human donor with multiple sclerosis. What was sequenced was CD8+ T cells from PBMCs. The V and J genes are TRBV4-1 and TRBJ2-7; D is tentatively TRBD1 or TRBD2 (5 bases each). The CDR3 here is CASSQEGVVGAYEQYF. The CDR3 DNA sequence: TGCGCCAGCAGCCAAGAAGGGGTTGTGGGGGCCTACGAGCAGTACTTC.